Following are 30 T cell receptor beta chains from one sample sequenced in a study of PD-L1 blockade in urothelial cancer. Sequenced by immunoSEQ multiplex PCR; TCRdb stores in-frame clones only, minus some. Here the sample spans 72,000 or so clones, about nine tenths being singletons. Time point noted: peripheral blood 6 weeks after treatment start. The input for sequencing was PBMCs, taken around atezolizumab (anti-PD-L1) treatment. The origin of the receptors is a man aged 55 to 69 with urothelial cancer.

The rearrangement joins TRBV6-5 to TRBJ2-3; the match to TRBD2 covers 8 bases. The CDR3 spans 15 residues. Trimming cost V 6 bases and J 8 bases; bases outside gene matches: 13. Germline V gene lookup returns CDR1 MNHEY and CDR2 SVGAGI. The CDR3 DNA reads TGTGCCAGCAGGCGACCGGGACTAGGTCGTAGTACGCAGTATTTT. It encodes CASRRPGLGRSTQYF.

The chain carries TRBV28 and TRBJ2-7; perhaps TRBD1 as D (6 bases). V shed 6 bases and J shed 4 bases, with 19 bases lying between them. Looked up from germline, CDR1 is MDHEN and CDR2 is SYDVKM. This CDR3 has 15 amino acids. The CDR3 spells CASSNRVGEWYEQYF. The CDR3 bases are TGTGCCAGCAGCAACAGGGTGGGGGAGTGGTACGAGCAGTACTTC.

The CDR3 DNA sequence: TGCGCCAGCAGCTTGGCTACTAGCGGCCCCTACGAGCAGTACTTC. Translation: CASSLATSGPYEQYF. The chain combines TRBV5-1 with TRBJ2-7; 8 bases are a match to TRBD2. V shed 0 bases and J 2 bases; nucleotides not matched to a gene: 4. There are 15 residues in the CDR3. Germline assignment: CDR1 SGHRS and CDR2 YFSETQ. Together with reference TRBV5-1 and TRBJ2-7, the CDR3 gives the full variable domain: KAGVTQTPRYLIKTRGQQVTLSCSPISGHRSVSWYQQTPGQGLQFLFEYFSETQRNKGNFPGRFSGRQFSNSRSEMNVSTLELGDSALYLCASSLATSGPYEQYFGPGTRLTVT.

This chain links TRBV5-1 with TRBJ2-1, with 14 bases aligning to TRBD2. The CDR3 contains 16 residues. The germline gives CDR1 SGHRS, CDR2 YFSETQ. Unmatched junction bases numbered 0, after V lost 4 bases and J lost 0 bases. The CDR3 nucleotides are TGCGCCAGCAGCGGGACTAGCGGGGGCTCCTACAATGAGCAGTTCTTC. Amino acids: CASSGTSGGSYNEQFF.

The CDR3 reads CASSPPLAGIWYGYTF. CDR3 DNA: TGTGCCAGCAGCCCGCCATTAGCGGGGATATGGTATGGCTACACCTTC. The chain joins TRBV5-6 to TRBJ1-2; no firm D call. Germline V gene sequence: CDR1 SGHDT, CDR2 YYEEEE. V shed 4 bases and J shed 5 bases, with 21 bases lying between them. This CDR3 has 16 amino acids.

This chain joins TRBV10-3 and TRBJ1-4, with D possibly TRBD1 on 5 matching bases. The germline V gene encodes CDR1 ENHRY and CDR2 SYGVKD. V lost 6 bases to trimming and J lost 7 bases, with 12 bases between them. The CDR3 length is 13 residues. CDR3 sequence reads: CAIRMGQGEKLFF. The CDR3 coding sequence is TGTGCCATCAGGATGGGTCAGGGTGAAAAACTGTTTTTT.

This clone is a singleton in its sample. The chain uses TRBV29-1 and TRBJ1-1; no clear D. The V end lost 5 bases, the J end lost 0 bases, and 7 bases lay between the germline ends. The CDR3 consists of 12 residues. Germline CDR1 is SQVTM and CDR2 is ANQGSEA. The CDR3 coding sequence is TGCAGCGTTTCCTCGTTGAACACTGAAGCTTTCTTT. As protein: CSVSSLNTEAFF.

This chain joins TRBV14 and TRBJ2-3, with TRBD2 identical over 9 bases. V lost 4 bases, J lost 4 bases, and 6 bases stayed unmatched. This CDR3 has 15 amino acids. In germline, CDR1 is SGHDN, CDR2 FVKESK. In DNA form, the CDR3 reads TGTGCCAGCAGCCGAGCGGGGGGTCTAGCAGATACGCAGTATTTT. This encodes CASSRAGGLADTQYF.

The gene calls are TRBV5-1 and TRBJ2-5, with D unclear. The CDR3 totals 14 residues. Trimming removed 3 bases at V and 3 bases at J, with 12 bases between. Germline CDR1 and CDR2: SGHRS and YFSETQ. This CDR3 reads CASSSGASEETQYF. CDR3 nucleotide sequence: TGCGCCAGCAGCTCTGGAGCTAGTGAAGAGACCCAGTACTTC. Full variable domain (missing parts from reference TRBV5-1 and TRBJ2-5): KAGVTQTPRYLIKTRGQQVTLSCSPISGHRSVSWYQQTPGQGLQFLFEYFSETQRNKGNFPGRFSGRQFSNSRSEMNVSTLELGDSALYLCASSSGASEETQYFGPGTRLLVL.

The V and J genes are TRBV5-4 and TRBJ2-7, with D perhaps TRBD2 (6 bases). V lost 3 bases and J lost 6, with 7 bases in between. The CDR3 is 11 amino acids. In germline, CDR1 is SGHNT, CDR2 YYREEE (reference sequence). The chain's CDR3 is CASSWRGEQYF. The CDR3 region has the DNA TGTGCCAGCAGCTGGAGGGGCGAGCAGTACTTC.

This chain links TRBV11-2 with TRBJ2-5, with TRBD2 matching over 13 bases. V lost 4 bases and J lost 4; bases outside the gene matches: 3. The germline V gene encodes CDR1 SGHAT and CDR2 FQNNGV. This CDR3 comprises 15 residues. The CDR3 here is CASSSGTSGIETQYF. CDR3 bases: TGTGCCAGCAGCTCCGGGACTAGCGGGATAGAGACCCAGTACTTC.

This rearrangement joins TRBV30 to TRBJ1-3; 7 bases fit TRBD1. This CDR3 is 17 amino acids long. In germline, CDR1 is GTSNPN, CDR2 SVGIG (reference sequence). Trimming removed 3 bases from V and 0 bases from J; junction bases left unmatched: 11. CDR3 DNA sequence: TGTGCCTGGAGCACCGGGACAGCCTTCTTCTCTGGAAACACCATATATTTT. It codes for CAWSTGTAFFSGNTIYF.

The chain carries TRBV30 and TRBJ1-2, with D maybe TRBD1 (6 bases). V lost 4 bases to trimming and J lost 7 bases, with 13 bases between them. CDR1 is GTSNPN and CDR2 is SVGIG in the germline V gene (reference sequence). CDR3 length: 12 amino acids. The CDR3 loop is CAWTRGGSGYTF. The CDR3 coding sequence is TGTGCCTGGACCCGAGGGGGAAGTGGCTACACCTTC.

The sample holds a few counts of this clone. V gene TRBV7-2 combines with J gene TRBJ2-2; TRBD2 is a possible D gene (6 bases). With 7 bases removed from V and 0 bases from J, the gap between germline ends came to 12 bases. Per the germline V gene, CDR1 is SGHTA and CDR2 is FQGNSA. The CDR3 sequence is 15 residues long. This chain's CDR3 is CASIPGLPNTGELFF. CDR3 DNA: TGTGCCAGCATCCCGGGACTCCCGAACACCGGGGAGCTGTTTTTT.

V is TRBV11-3 and J is TRBJ2-4; 7 bases are shared with TRBD2. Germline V gene lookup returns CDR1 SGHNT and CDR2 YENEEA. This CDR3 is built from 18 residues. With 0 bases clipped from V and 7 bases from J, the junction kept 15 bases outside the gene matches. CDR3 DNA: TGTGCCAGCAGCTTAGAACGGGGGGAGCGCCCGGTGGGGAACATTCAGTACTTC. Encoded protein: CASSLERGERPVGNIQYF.

V usage is TRBV4-1 and J usage is TRBJ2-7; 7 bases are shared with TRBD1. This CDR3 is built from 13 residues. CDR1 and CDR2 from the germline V gene are MGHRA and YSYEKL. J lost 3 bases, V lost 6 bases, and 5 bases had no gene match. The CDR3 sequence: CASSMGQNYEQYF. CDR3 bases: TGCGCCAGCAGTATGGGACAGAACTACGAGCAGTACTTC.

V gene TRBV9 combines with J gene TRBJ2-1; 8 nucleotides align to TRBD2. CDR1 and CDR2 (germline): SGDLS, YYNGEE. This CDR3 has 14 amino acids. V was pared by 4 bases and J by 8 bases, with 8 bases of the junction left unmatched. The CDR3 nucleotides read TGTGCCAGCAGCACGACGGGAGCGGGGGATGAGCAGTTCTTC. It specifies CASSTTGAGDEQFF.

V and J are TRBV6-5 and TRBJ1-2, with 10 bases aligning to TRBD1. Unmatched junction bases numbered 9, after V lost 0 bases and J lost 8 bases. The CDR3 is 16 amino acids. The V gene's germline CDR1 is MNHEY and CDR2 SVGAGI. The CDR3 coding sequence is TGTGCCAGCAGTTACTCGACCCGGGACAGGGGAAGGGGCTACACCTTC. Its protein is CASSYSTRDRGRGYTF.

The rearrangement uses TRBV11-3 and TRBJ2-2; TRBD2 aligns across 16 bases. Trimming removed 5 bases from V and 6 bases from J; junction bases left unmatched: 9. Per germline, CDR1 SGHNT and CDR2 YENEEA. CDR3 length: 18 amino acids. CDR3 amino acids: CASSEGLAGGGFAGELFF. The CDR3 region has the DNA TGTGCCAGCAGCGAGGGACTAGCGGGAGGGGGCTTTGCCGGGGAGCTGTTTTTT.

V gene TRBV11-3 combines with J gene TRBJ2-5; D possibly corresponds to TRBD1 (6 bases). Per the germline V gene, CDR1 is SGHNT and CDR2 is YENEEA. There are 16 residues in the CDR3. The V end was cut by 5 bases, the J end by 7 bases, with 23 bases between. CDR3 in amino acids: CASSPGGRSDSWTQYF. The CDR3 nucleotides are TGTGCCAGCAGCCCTGGGGGCAGGTCAGACTCATGGACCCAGTACTTC. The entire variable domain, with the rest obtained from reference TRBV11-3 and TRBJ2-5, is as follows: EAGVVQSPRYKIIEKKQPVAFWCNPISGHNTLYWYLQNLGQGPELLIRYENEEAVDDSQLPKDRFSAERLKGVDSTLKIQPAELGDSAVYLCASSPGGRSDSWTQYFGPGTRLLVL.

The chain recombines TRBV27 with TRBJ1-2; D unresolved. The CDR3 totals 13 residues. Deletions cut 2 bases from V and 2 bases from J, with 6 bases between. Germline V gives CDR1 MNHEY, CDR2 SMNVEV (reference sequence). The DNA of the CDR3 is TGTGCCAGCAGTTTAAGAGGGAACTATGGCTACACCTTC. This gives the protein CASSLRGNYGYTF.

The chain combines TRBV27 with TRBJ2-1; the D gene is possibly TRBD2 (6 bases). This CDR3 has 19 amino acids. Germline lookup yields CDR1 MNHEY and CDR2 SMNVEV (reference sequence). V dropped 2 bases and J dropped 0 bases, with 20 bases sitting between them. CDR3: CASSLAGFRTISSYNEQFF. CDR3 sequence (DNA): TGTGCCAGCAGTTTAGCAGGTTTTAGGACTATAAGCTCCTACAATGAGCAGTTCTTC.

The rearrangement uses TRBV28 and TRBJ2-1; D not resolved. The V gene's germline CDR1 is MDHEN and CDR2 SYDVKM. The CDR3 sequence is 13 residues long. The V end was cut by 3 bases, the J end by 3 bases, with 6 bases between. CDR3 in amino acids: CASSFPGYNEQFF. The CDR3 DNA sequence: TGTGCCAGCAGTTTCCCGGGCTACAATGAGCAGTTCTTC.

CDR3 loop: CASSHVFDLQGSHNEQFF. CDR3 coding DNA: TGCGCCAGCAGCCACGTATTTGACCTACAGGGGTCCCACAATGAGCAGTTCTTC. V is TRBV5-1 and J is TRBJ2-1, with TRBD1 matching 7 bases. V trimming: 4 bases; J trimming: 5 bases; junction bases outside the gene matches: 18. Germline-derived CDR1 and CDR2 are SGHRS and YFSETQ. This CDR3 is built from 18 residues. Full variable domain (remainder filled in from reference TRBV5-1 and TRBJ2-1): KAGVTQTPRYLIKTRGQQVTLSCSPISGHRSVSWYQQTPGQGLQFLFEYFSETQRNKGNFPGRFSGRQFSNSRSEMNVSTLELGDSALYLCASSHVFDLQGSHNEQFFGPGTRLTVL.

The chain links TRBV30 to TRBJ2-7; D is unresolved. Germline V CDR1 and CDR2: GTSNPN, SVGIG (reference sequence). The V end was cut by 0 bases, the J end by 5 bases, with 8 bases between. This CDR3 has 12 amino acids. The CDR3: CAWSVRVHEQYF. In DNA, the CDR3 is TGTGCCTGGAGTGTCCGGGTCCACGAGCAGTACTTC.

The chain carries TRBV27 and TRBJ2-7; D is unresolved. The germline gives CDR1 MNHEY, CDR2 SMNVEV (reference sequence). The CDR3 loop spans 12 amino acids. V lost 4 bases to trimming and J lost 4 bases, with 8 bases between them. The CDR3 DNA reads TGTGCCAGCAGTTGGGTCGGGTACGAGCAGTACTTC. Its translation: CASSWVGYEQYF.

This clone has a single count. The V gene is TRBV15, the J gene TRBJ2-1, with 9 bases aligning to TRBD2. V lost 5 bases to trimming and J lost 7 bases; unmatched junction nucleotides: 12. Germline values: CDR1 LNHNV, CDR2 YYDKDF (reference sequence). This CDR3 contains 16 residues. Here the CDR3 reads CATSGPGLAGNNEQFF. As DNA, the CDR3 is TGTGCCACCAGCGGCCCCGGGCTAGCGGGAAATAATGAGCAGTTCTTC.

The rearrangement uses TRBV27 and TRBJ1-2, with a weak D call TRBD1 (6 bases). V shed 4 bases and J shed 3 bases, with 9 bases lying between them. The germline CDR1 and CDR2 sequences are MNHEY and SMNVEV (reference sequence). The CDR3 consists of 13 residues. The CDR3 spells CASSWTADYGYTF. The CDR3, as DNA: TGTGCCAGCAGTTGGACAGCCGACTATGGCTACACCTTC.

The gene calls are TRBV19 and TRBJ1-3; no firm D call. The CDR3 runs 13 residues. Looked up from germline, CDR1 is LNHDA and CDR2 is SQIVND (reference sequence). V was pared by 6 bases and J by 2 bases, with 8 bases between. CDR3 nucleotides: TGTGCCAGTAGCTCGGGAGCTGGAAACACCATATATTTT. Its protein is CASSSGAGNTIYF.

This clone has a single count. The V and J genes are TRBV30 and TRBJ2-1, with 10 bases fitting TRBD2. CDR3 size: 14 residues. Germline-derived CDR1 and CDR2 are GTSNPN and SVGIG (reference sequence). V gave up 5 bases and J gave up 5 bases; unmatched junction bases: 6. In nucleotides, the CDR3 is TGTGCCTGGGGCCCGGGACTAGCGCACAATGAGCAGTTCTTC. It codes for CAWGPGLAHNEQFF.